The count of the clone carrying this TCR beta chain is one. Other DNA sequences in this specimen translate into the identical CDR3. The sample is drawn from a study of blood T cell repertoires in COVID-19. Sequencing used immunoSEQ multiplex PCR; TCRdb keeps in-frame clones, though not all of them. The sample has over 250,000 clones; approximately 85% are singletons. The sample taken for sequencing was peripheral blood. This sequence was found in a human donor in a cohort sampled during active COVID-19.

DNA for the CDR3: TGTGCCAGCTCCCTGACAGGGTATGAGCAGTTCTTC. It specifies CASSLTGYEQFF. The gene calls are TRBV18 and TRBJ2-1; 7 bases fit TRBD1. With V trimmed by 6 bases and J by 8 bases, 4 bases remained unmatched. Germline values: CDR1 KGHSH, CDR2 LQKENI. The CDR3 covers 12 residues.